This T cell receptor beta chain was identified in a study of CXCR3-negative and CXCR3-positive naive CD8 T cells. Study as a whole: Across all libraries, TRB reads numbered about 135 million, with about 1.5 +/- 0.3 million in each library.

Researchers prepared the TRB cDNA libraries using 5' RACE with UMI labels. TCRdb reprocessed the 5' RACE reads and stores each CDR3 protein as one record, lacking DNA. The table lists some 120,000 distinct CDR3 sequences. In germline, CDR1 is DFQATT, CDR2 SNEGSKA (reference sequence). This CDR3 is 13 amino acids long. With respect to this clonotype: Its antigen is not known.

Findings and limits, study-wide: Relative to memory CD8+ cells, whose diversity was much lower, both naive subsets had comparably high diversity. CXCR3-positive naive cells carried more hydrophobic TRB CDR3s than CXCR3-negative ones. Within a donor, both naive subsets shared TRBV-TRBJ usage, unlike memory cells.

Sequencing was carried out using naive CXCR3+ CD8+ T cells from blood. Subset of the sample: CD45RO-CCR7+CD27+CD95- naive CD8+ T cells expressing CXCR3 (TNR3+). V is TRBV20-1 and J is TRBJ1-2. This receptor was obtained from a human donor in good health. Some clones in this sample may be carry-over from other donors' samples. CDR3 residues: CSASWDSTHGYTF.